The source of this TCR beta chain is a study of PD-L1 blockade in urothelial cancer. The CDR3 covers 14 residues. Germline V gene sequence: CDR1 MNHNS, CDR2 SASEGT. V was clipped by 8 bases and J by 5 bases; unmatched bases: 8. Some clones are missing from TCRdb's copy, which holds only in-frame ones; the method was immunoSEQ multiplex PCR. The table has some 80,000 clones, about nine tenths seen once. The origin of this receptor is an older woman with urothelial cancer. J is TRBJ2-5 and V is TRBV6-1, with TRBD2 matching over 10 bases. The specimen comprised PBMCs, sampled around atezolizumab (anti-PD-L1) treatment. The CDR3 protein is CASGARLAGETQYF. CDR3 sequence (DNA): TGTGCCAGCGGGGCCCGACTAGCGGGTGAGACCCAGTACTTC.